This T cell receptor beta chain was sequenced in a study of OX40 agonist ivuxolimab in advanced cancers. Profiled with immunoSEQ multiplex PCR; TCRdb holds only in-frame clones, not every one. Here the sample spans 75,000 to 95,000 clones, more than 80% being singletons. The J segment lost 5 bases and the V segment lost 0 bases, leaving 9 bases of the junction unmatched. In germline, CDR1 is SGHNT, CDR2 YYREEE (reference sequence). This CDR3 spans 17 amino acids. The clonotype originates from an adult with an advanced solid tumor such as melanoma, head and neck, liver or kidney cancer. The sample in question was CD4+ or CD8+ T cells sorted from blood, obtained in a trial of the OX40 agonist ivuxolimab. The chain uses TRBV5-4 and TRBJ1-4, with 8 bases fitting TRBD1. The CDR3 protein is CASSLGSSRGLNEKLFF. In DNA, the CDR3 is TGTGCCAGCAGCTTGGGATCCTCCAGGGGGCTGAATGAAAAACTGTTTTTT. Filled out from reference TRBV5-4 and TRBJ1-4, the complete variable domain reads ETGVTQSPTHLIKTRGQQVTLRCSSQSGHNTVSWYQQALGQGPQFIFQYYREEENGRGNFPPRFSGLQFPNYSSELNVNALELDDSALYLCASSLGSSRGLNEKLFFGSGTQLSVL.